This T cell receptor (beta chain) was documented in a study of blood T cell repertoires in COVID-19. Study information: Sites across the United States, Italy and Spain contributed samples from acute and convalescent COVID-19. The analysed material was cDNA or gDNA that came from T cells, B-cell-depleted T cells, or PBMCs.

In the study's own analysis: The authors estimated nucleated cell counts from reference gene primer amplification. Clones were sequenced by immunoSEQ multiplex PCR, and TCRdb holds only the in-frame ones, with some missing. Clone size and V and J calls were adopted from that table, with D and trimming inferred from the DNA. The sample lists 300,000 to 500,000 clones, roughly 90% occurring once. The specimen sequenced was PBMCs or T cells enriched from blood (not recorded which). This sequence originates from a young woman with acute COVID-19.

The CDR3 DNA reads TGTGCCAGCAGTACCCCGGGGAGTGTGGCTTTCTTT. It yields the protein CASSTPGSVAFF. The chain links TRBV6-2 or TRBV6-3 to TRBJ1-1; D not resolved. The ends were cut back, 5 bases at V and 11 bases at J, with 15 bases in the middle. The germline V gene encodes CDR1 MNHEY and CDR2 SVGEGT. This CDR3 comprises 12 residues.